This T cell receptor beta chain emerged from a study of blood T cell repertoires in COVID-19. As for the study in general: Acute-phase and convalescent COVID-19 samples originated in the United States, Italy and Spain.

Those who participated ranged in age from about 18 to 89 years and resided in around 22 US areas. Participants reported their clinical history, and cohort assignment relied on those reports. This table comes from immunoSEQ multiplex PCR, and its TCRdb copy is limited to in-frame clones, with some not included. The sample yields about 140,000 clones, about three quarters seen once. Germline V gene data show CDR1 as WNHNN and CDR2 as SYGVQD (reference sequence). V was clipped by 5 bases and J by 1 base, with 11 bases between them. The CDR3 spans 14 residues. This chain connects TRBV10-1 to TRBJ1-1; D is unclear. The clonotype comes from a woman between 45 and 65 years old who had recovered from COVID-19. The sequenced sample consisted of PBMCs or T cells enriched from blood (not recorded which). The CDR3 loop is CASSKQQSNTEAFF. CDR3 DNA sequence: TGCGCCAGCAGTAAACAGCAGTCGAACACTGAAGCTTTCTTT.